Following are 5 T cell receptor beta chains from one sample sequenced in a study of T-cell memory formation after mild COVID-19. One entry per CDR3 protein results from TCRdb running MiXCR on the 5' RACE reads. Of roughly 43,000 distinct CDR3 sequences listed, 8% to 10% are singletons. The sequencing sample was made of PBMCs or a T cell subset sorted from them (not recorded which). These receptors were taken from an adult woman who had mild COVID-19 (a few samples of this study predate the infection). Cell type and time point are not known.

This clonotype was seen only a few times. V gene TRBV7-2 combines with J gene TRBJ2-3; D may correspond to TRBD1 or TRBD2 (6 bases each). Germline CDR1 SGHTA, CDR2 FQGNSA. The CDR3 has 14 amino acids. Between the trimmed V and J ends, which lost 4 bases and 4 bases, there was a span of 12 bases. The CDR3 here is CASSSEGGPDTQYF. The DNA of the CDR3 is TGTGCCAGCAGCTCAGAGGGGGGACCAGATACGCAGTATTTT.

J is TRBJ1-5 and V is TRBV12-5; D remains ambiguous. CDR1 is LGHNT, CDR2 FRNRAP, per germline. V lost 1 base and J 4 bases, leaving 2 bases between the germline ends. The CDR3 is 12 amino acids. For the CDR3, the DNA is TGTGCTAGTGGTTTGGAAAATCAGCCCCAGCATTTT. Translated: CASGLENQPQHF. Looking up the rest from reference TRBV12-5 and TRBJ1-5 gives the full variable domain: DARVTQTPRHKVTEMGQEVTMRCQPILGHNTVFWYRQTMMQGLELLAYFRNRAPLDDSGMPKDRFSAEMPDATLATLKIQPSEPRDSAVYFCASGLENQPQHFGDGTRLSIL.

The chain has TRBV7-9 and TRBJ1-4; unclear D gene. There are 13 residues in the CDR3. The germline V and J ends were trimmed by 2 bases and 5 bases, with 6 bases remaining between them. CDR1 and CDR2 from the germline V gene are SEHNR and FQNEAQ (reference sequence). CDR3 sequence reads: CASSLMANEKLFF. CDR3 coding DNA: TGTGCCAGCAGCTTAATGGCGAATGAAAAACTGTTTTTT.

This clonotype was seen a few times. The J gene is TRBJ2-6, the V gene TRBV5-1; D gene unclear. The CDR3 totals 16 residues. V lost 0 bases, J lost 0 bases, and 7 bases lay in between. Germline loops: CDR1 SGHRS, CDR2 YFSETQ. CDR3 loop: CASSLVQSSGANVLTF. The CDR3 DNA sequence: TGCGCCAGCAGCTTGGTTCAGAGCTCTGGGGCCAACGTCCTGACTTTC.

This clonotype was seen at least ten times. This rearrangement joins TRBV20-1 to TRBJ2-7; tentative D call: TRBD2 (6 bases). Germline V gene data show CDR1 as DFQATT and CDR2 as SNEGSKA (reference sequence). Trimming removed 3 bases at V and 2 bases at J, with 17 bases between. There are 15 residues in the CDR3. The CDR3 spells CSARAPGDGAYEQYF. CDR3 in DNA: TGCAGTGCTAGGGCTCCGGGGGACGGAGCCTACGAGCAGTACTTC.